The present entry profiles one T cell receptor (beta chain) with its context. Clones were read by immunoSEQ multiplex PCR, and TCRdb kept only the in-frame ones, dropping some. This sample yields 200,000 to 250,000 clones, of which 90% are seen a single time; approximately 15% belongs to the top ten. These data belong to a study of blood T cell repertoires in COVID-19. Per germline, CDR1 SGHNT and CDR2 YENEEA. The length of the CDR3 is 14 residues. Trimming removed 4 bases at V and 4 bases at J, with 11 bases between. The study recruited people aged roughly 18 to 100 years across roughly 25 US areas. Sequenced input: PBMCs or T cells enriched from blood (not recorded which). The source is a man between 25 and 39 years old who had been exposed to COVID-19. The chain carries TRBV11-3 and TRBJ2-1; D unclear. This CDR3 is CASSSPSSYNEQFF. The CDR3 DNA follows: TGTGCCAGCAGCTCCCCATCTAGTTACAATGAGCAGTTCTTC.